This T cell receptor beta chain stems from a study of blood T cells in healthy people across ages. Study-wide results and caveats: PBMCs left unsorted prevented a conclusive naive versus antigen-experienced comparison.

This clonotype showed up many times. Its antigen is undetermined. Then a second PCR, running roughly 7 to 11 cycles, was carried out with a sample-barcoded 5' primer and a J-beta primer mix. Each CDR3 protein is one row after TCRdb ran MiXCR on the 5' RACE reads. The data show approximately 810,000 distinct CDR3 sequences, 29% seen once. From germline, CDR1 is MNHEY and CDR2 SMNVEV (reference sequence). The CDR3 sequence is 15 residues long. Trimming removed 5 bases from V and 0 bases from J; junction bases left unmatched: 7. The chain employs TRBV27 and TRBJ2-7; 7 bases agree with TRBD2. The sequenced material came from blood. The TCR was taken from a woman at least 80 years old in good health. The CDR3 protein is CASSGRGTSSYEQYF. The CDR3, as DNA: TGTGCCAGCAGTGGGCGGGGGACGAGCTCCTACGAGCAGTACTTC.